This TCR beta chain was captured in a study of blood T cell repertoires in COVID-19. Assay: immunoSEQ multiplex PCR; the TCRdb copy retains only in-frame clones and omits some. In the table there are about 180,000 clones, around 86% of which are singletons. The germline gives CDR1 SGHDT, CDR2 YYEEEE. Trimming cost V 3 bases and J 3 bases, with 12 bases left between them. This CDR3 spans 15 amino acids. The chain uses TRBV5-6 and TRBJ2-2, with D tentatively TRBD1 (5 bases). This clonotype was obtained from a woman younger than 45 who had recovered from COVID-19. What was sequenced was PBMCs or T cells enriched from blood (not recorded which). This chain's CDR3 is CASSYQGGYTGELFF. In DNA form, the CDR3 reads TGTGCCAGCAGCTATCAGGGTGGCTACACCGGGGAGCTGTTTTTT.